This entry is about one TCR beta chain. This entry belongs to a study of blood T cell repertoires in COVID-19. Overall study: The United States, Italy and Spain were the sources of the acute and convalescent COVID-19 samples. PBMCs, B-cell-depleted T cells, or T cells were the source of the cDNA or gDNA that made up the material.

Seattle patient enrollment occurred during active infection, with longitudinal follow-up thereafter. With V trimmed by 5 bases and J by 6 bases, 2 bases remained unmatched. Germline-derived CDR1 and CDR2 are SGHTA and FQGNSA. The CDR3 has 14 residues. In the study's own analysis: Amplification of reference gene primers was used by the study to estimate nucleated cell counts. Clones were read by immunoSEQ multiplex PCR, and TCRdb kept only the in-frame ones, dropping some. V and J calls and clone size follow that table, whereas D and trimming were derived from the DNA. Of about 88,000 clones detected, about 92% appear once; the ten largest clones hold under 8.5%.

The clonotype originates from a man aged 18 to 29 with COVID-19, enrolled during active disease. The V call is TRBV7-2, the J call TRBJ1-5, with 12 bases that match TRBD1. The material sequenced was peripheral blood. The CDR3 reads CASSRDRGLQPQHF. CDR3 DNA sequence: TGTGCCAGCAGCCGGGACAGGGGGCTTCAGCCCCAGCATTTT.